The 10 T cell receptor beta chains below come from one sample, sequenced in a study of T cell responses to AZD1222 COVID-19 vaccine. This table comes from immunoSEQ multiplex PCR, and its TCRdb copy is limited to in-frame clones, with some not included. The sample carries roughly 130,000 clones, around 94% recorded once. The sample here was peripheral blood, taken on day 0 of AZD1222 vaccination. The receptors stem from an adult in good health.

This clone has only one observation. The chain has TRBV5-4 and TRBJ2-1; 11 nucleotides match TRBD2. The CDR3 consists of 15 residues. Germline trimming cut 2 bases from V and 9 bases from J; bases unmatched to any gene: 7. Germline-derived CDR1 and CDR2 are SGHNT and YYREEE (reference sequence). The CDR3 here is CASSLTSGRISEQFF. The DNA of the CDR3 is TGTGCCAGCAGCTTAACTAGCGGGAGAATAAGTGAGCAGTTCTTC.

The rearrangement uses TRBV18 and TRBJ1-3; unclear D gene. V gave up 5 bases and J gave up 0 bases, with 8 bases separating them. Germline CDR1 and CDR2: KGHSH and LQKENI. The CDR3 totals 14 residues. CDR3 amino acids: CASSSGSSGNTIYF. The DNA of the CDR3 is TGTGCCAGCTCAAGCGGGAGCTCTGGAAACACCATATATTTT. Combining the CDR3 with reference TRBV18 and TRBJ1-3 gives the whole variable domain NAGVMQNPRHLVRRRGQEARLRCSPMKGHSHVYWYRQLPEEGLKFMVYLQKENIIDESGMPKERFSAEFPKEGPSILRIQQVVRGDSAAYFCASSSGSSGNTIYFGEGSWLTVV.

The gene calls are TRBV28 and TRBJ1-6; D is unresolved. Trimming stripped 8 bases from V and 8 bases from J, with 13 bases between. Germline V gene data show CDR1 as MDHEN and CDR2 as SYDVKM. This CDR3 comprises 13 residues. CDR3 DNA: TGTGCCAGCGTTGCCAACGGGGATTCACCCCTCCACTTT. Protein product: CASVANGDSPLHF.

V gene TRBV5-1 combines with J gene TRBJ2-5; 13 bases match TRBD2. This CDR3 comprises 15 residues. Trimming cost V 1 base and J 5 bases; bases outside gene matches: 2. Per germline, CDR1 SGHRS and CDR2 YFSETQ. This CDR3 reads CASSLTSGRGETQYF. CDR3 bases: TGCGCCAGCAGCTTGACTAGCGGGAGGGGGGAGACCCAGTACTTC.

With respect to this clone: The sample holds other DNA sequences that translate to the same CDR3. This sequence joins TRBV12-3 or TRBV12-4 and TRBJ1-1; D remains unclear. The CDR3 runs to 13 residues. V lost 0 bases, J lost 1 base, and 3 bases lay in between. CDR3 residues: CASSLAGNTEAFF. The CDR3 nucleotides are TGTGCCAGCAGTTTAGCCGGGAACACTGAAGCTTTCTTT.

This chain connects TRBV4-3 to TRBJ1-5; 7 bases are shared with TRBD1. Per germline, CDR1 LGHNA and CDR2 YSLEER. After removal of 4 bases from V and 1 base from J, the junction contained 10 bases not matched to a gene. The CDR3 has 17 residues. CDR3 coding DNA: TGCGCCAGCAGCCCCTGGACAGGCGACTTAAGCAATCAGCCCCAGCATTTT. Its protein is CASSPWTGDLSNQPQHF.

This chain connects TRBV10-3 to TRBJ2-5; tentatively, D is TRBD1 (6 bases). This CDR3 has 13 residues. The germline V gene encodes CDR1 ENHRY and CDR2 SYGVKD. Trimming cost V 4 bases and J 2 bases, with 8 bases left between them. CDR3 loop: CAISGTVQETQYF. The CDR3, as DNA: TGTGCCATCAGTGGGACAGTACAAGAGACCCAGTACTTC.

This chain joins TRBV7-9 and TRBJ2-3; D possibly matches TRBD1 or TRBD2 (6 bases each). From germline, CDR1 is SEHNR and CDR2 FQNEAQ (reference sequence). V lost 3 bases and J 0 bases, leaving 16 bases between the germline ends. The CDR3 has 17 amino acids. The CDR3 loop reads CASSFKGGQTSTDTQYF. As DNA, the CDR3 is TGTGCCAGCAGCTTCAAGGGGGGCCAAACTAGCACAGATACGCAGTATTTT. The full variable domain, completed using reference TRBV7-9 and TRBJ2-3, is DTGVSQNPRHKITKRGQNVTFRCDPISEHNRLYWYRQTLGQGPEFLTYFQNEAQLEKSRLLSDRFSAERPKGSFSTLEIQRTEQGDSAMYLCASSFKGGQTSTDTQYFGPGTRLTVL.

V gene TRBV7-8 combines with J gene TRBJ2-1; D gene ambiguous. This CDR3 is 14 amino acids long. Germline V lookup: CDR1 SGHVS, CDR2 FQNEAQ. V was cut by 5 bases and J by 9 bases, with 17 bases left in between. CDR3: CASSPHIVDGEQFF. CDR3 nucleotides: TGTGCCAGCAGCCCGCATATCGTCGACGGTGAGCAGTTCTTC.

The rearrangement uses TRBV20-1 and TRBJ2-5; D is perhaps TRBD2 (5 bases). The V end was cut by 3 bases, the J end by 5 bases, with 19 bases between. Germline-derived CDR1 and CDR2 are DFQATT and SNEGSKA (reference sequence). This CDR3 region has 15 residues. CDR3 residues: CSASGVAPIMETQYF. The CDR3 DNA reads TGCAGTGCTAGTGGGGTAGCGCCCATCATGGAGACCCAGTACTTC.